These 9 T cell receptor beta chains came from one sample sequenced in a study of shared clonotypes between healthy human individuals. CD8 cells regarded as naive lacked CD45RO, were positively chosen for CCR7, and omitted terminally differentiated effector memory CD45RA+ cells. Sequenced by immunoSEQ multiplex PCR; TCRdb stores in-frame clones only, minus some. The table has almost 700,000 clones, roughly 94% seen once. The sample comprised naive CD8+ T cells sorted from blood. These receptors all come from a man aged 25-45 years in good health.

The chain couples TRBV7-2 to TRBJ2-5, with a possible D match to TRBD2 (5 bases). Trimming left V 2 bases short and J 4 bases short, with 11 bases between. CDR1 and CDR2 (germline): SGHTA, FQGNSA. CDR3 length equals 14 residues. CDR3 region: CASSLIPGGETQYF. The CDR3 DNA sequence: TGTGCCAGCAGCTTAATCCCCGGAGGAGAGACCCAGTACTTC.

V gene TRBV9 combines with J gene TRBJ2-1; perhaps D is TRBD1 or TRBD2 (5 bases each). The CDR3 spans 14 residues. Germline V gives CDR1 SGDLS, CDR2 YYNGEE. The germline V and J ends were trimmed by 3 bases and 7 bases, with 14 bases remaining between them. The chain's CDR3 is CASSAPGRSNEQFF. The CDR3 nucleotides are TGTGCCAGCAGCGCCCCGGGGCGGAGTAATGAGCAGTTCTTC.

The V and J genes are TRBV7-9 and TRBJ1-5; D is uncertain. CDR3 length: 15 residues. Germline V gives CDR1 SEHNR, CDR2 FQNEAQ (reference sequence). Between the trimmed V and J ends, which lost 11 bases and 6 bases, there was a span of 23 bases. The CDR3 reads CAAWPLGQPGQPQHF. CDR3 DNA: TGTGCCGCTTGGCCCCTAGGCCAGCCAGGTCAGCCCCAGCATTTT.

The chain recombines TRBV6-5 with TRBJ1-5, with no clear D. From germline, CDR1 is MNHEY and CDR2 SVGAGI. CDR3 length equals 13 residues. Trimming shortened V by 6 bases and J by 6 bases, and 12 bases separated the two germline ends. The CDR3 loop is CASSIGGGQPQHF. DNA of the CDR3: TGTGCCAGCAGCATAGGAGGAGGTCAGCCCCAGCATTTT.

J is TRBJ1-4 and V is TRBV25-1; no clear D. Germline assignment: CDR1 MGHDK and CDR2 SYGVNS. The CDR3 covers 13 residues. Trimming shortened V by 1 base and J by 6 bases, and 6 bases separated the two germline ends. The CDR3 protein is CASSESPYEKLFF. The CDR3 DNA reads as TGTGCCAGCAGTGAATCTCCCTATGAAAAACTGTTTTTT. The full variable domain, its missing parts supplied by reference TRBV25-1 and TRBJ1-4, is EADIYQTPRYLVIGTGKKITLECSQTMGHDKMYWYQQDPGMELHLIHYSYGVNSTEKGDLSSESTVSRIRTEHFPLTLESARPSHTSQYLCASSESPYEKLFFGSGTQLSVL.

Details on this clone: Other nucleotide sequences in the sample specify the same CDR3. The chain combines TRBV28 with TRBJ2-3; no definite D call. V was shortened by 3 bases and J by 0 bases, with 10 bases between the two germline ends. CDR1 and CDR2 from the germline V gene are MDHEN and SYDVKM. This CDR3 has 15 residues. The CDR3 here is CASSLGSSSTDTQYF. The CDR3 DNA is TGTGCCAGCAGTTTGGGCAGCTCCAGCACAGATACGCAGTATTTT. The entire variable domain, with the rest obtained from reference TRBV28 and TRBJ2-3, is as follows: DVKVTQSSRYLVKRTGEKVFLECVQDMDHENMFWYRQDPGLGLRLIYFSYDVKMKEKGDIPEGYSVSREKKERFSLILESASTNQTSMYLCASSLGSSSTDTQYFGPGTRLTVL.

CDR3 loop: CASSMGTDEQYF. The DNA of the CDR3 is TGTGCCAGCAGCATGGGGACAGACGAGCAGTACTTC. The gene calls are TRBV5-5 and TRBJ2-7; 7 nucleotides match TRBD1. J lost 5 bases, V lost 4 bases, and 3 bases had no gene match. This CDR3 has 12 residues. CDR1 and CDR2 from the germline V gene are SGHKS and YYEKEE (reference sequence).

V usage is TRBV7-6 and J usage is TRBJ2-1, with unresolved D. The CDR3 is 14 residues long. CDR1 and CDR2 from the germline V gene are SGHVS and FNYEAQ. V lost 4 bases and J lost 5, with 12 bases in between. The CDR3, as DNA: TGTGCCAGCAGCTCCCCGGACCAGAACAATGAGCAGTTCTTC. Its translation: CASSSPDQNNEQFF.

Of note for this clone: The sample has other DNA sequences that encode this CDR3 too. The V gene is TRBV5-1, the J gene TRBJ1-1; TRBD1 agrees at 8 bases. V shed 4 bases, J shed 0 bases, and the junction held 5 bases outside the gene matches. Germline CDR1 SGHRS, CDR2 YFSETQ. CDR3 size: 15 residues. The CDR3 DNA reads TGCGCCAGCAGCCTCGGACAGGGAATGAACACTGAAGCTTTCTTT. This translates into CASSLGQGMNTEAFF.